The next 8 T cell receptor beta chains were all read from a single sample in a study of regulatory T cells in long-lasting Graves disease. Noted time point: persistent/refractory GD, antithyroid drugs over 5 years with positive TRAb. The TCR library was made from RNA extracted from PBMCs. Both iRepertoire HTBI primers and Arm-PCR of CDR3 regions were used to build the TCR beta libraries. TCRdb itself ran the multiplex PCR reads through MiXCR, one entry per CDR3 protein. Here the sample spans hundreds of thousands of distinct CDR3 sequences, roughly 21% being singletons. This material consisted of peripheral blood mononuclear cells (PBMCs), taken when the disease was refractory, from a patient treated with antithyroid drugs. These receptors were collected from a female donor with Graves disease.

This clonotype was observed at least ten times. CDR3 sequence (DNA): TGTGCCAGCACCCCTGGGACAGCTAACTATGGCTACACCTTC. This codes for CASTPGTANYGYTF. The chain combines TRBV28 with TRBJ1-2; 7 nucleotides agree with TRBD1. The ends lost 7 bases at V and 0 bases at J; junction bases unmatched: 5. Germline V gene sequence: CDR1 MDHEN, CDR2 SYDVKM. The CDR3 covers 14 residues.

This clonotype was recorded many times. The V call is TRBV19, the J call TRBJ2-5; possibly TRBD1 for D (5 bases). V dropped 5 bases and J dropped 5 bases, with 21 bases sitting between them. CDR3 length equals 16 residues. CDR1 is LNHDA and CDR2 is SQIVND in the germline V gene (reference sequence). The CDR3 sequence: CASSPNSRVSSETQYF. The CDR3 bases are TGTGCCAGTAGTCCAAATTCCAGGGTGTCTTCGGAGACCCAGTACTTC.

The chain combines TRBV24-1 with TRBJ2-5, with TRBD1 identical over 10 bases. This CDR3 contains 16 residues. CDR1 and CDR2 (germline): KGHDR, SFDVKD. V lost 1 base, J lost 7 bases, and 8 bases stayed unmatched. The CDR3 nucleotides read TGTGCCACCAGTGATTTTGGGGACAGGGGTTCGGCGACCCAGTACTTC. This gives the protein CATSDFGDRGSATQYF.

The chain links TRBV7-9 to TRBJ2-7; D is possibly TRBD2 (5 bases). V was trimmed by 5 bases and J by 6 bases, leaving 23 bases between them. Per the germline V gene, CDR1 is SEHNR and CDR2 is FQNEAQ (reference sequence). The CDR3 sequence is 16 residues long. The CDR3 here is CASSPVSLAGYVEQYF. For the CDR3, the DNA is TGTGCCAGCAGCCCGGTCTCACTGGCGGGTTATGTCGAGCAGTACTTC.

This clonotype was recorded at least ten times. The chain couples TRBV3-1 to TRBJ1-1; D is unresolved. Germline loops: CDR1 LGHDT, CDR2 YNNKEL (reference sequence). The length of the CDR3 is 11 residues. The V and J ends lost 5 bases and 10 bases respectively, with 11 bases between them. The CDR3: CASSGVLGAFF. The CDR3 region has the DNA TGTGCCAGCAGCGGGGTTTTGGGAGCTTTCTTT.

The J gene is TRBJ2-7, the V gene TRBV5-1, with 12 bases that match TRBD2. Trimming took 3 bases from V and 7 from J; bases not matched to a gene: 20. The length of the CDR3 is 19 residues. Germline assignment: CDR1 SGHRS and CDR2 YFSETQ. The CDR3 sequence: CASSSVPLSLTSGSGEQYF. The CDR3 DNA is TGCGCCAGCAGCTCGGTCCCCCTTTCCCTGACTAGCGGGAGTGGGGAGCAGTACTTC.

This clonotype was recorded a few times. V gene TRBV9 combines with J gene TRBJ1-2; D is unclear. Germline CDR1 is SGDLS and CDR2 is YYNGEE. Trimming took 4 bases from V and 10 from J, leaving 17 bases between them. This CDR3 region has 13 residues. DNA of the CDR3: TGTGCCAGCAGCCCAGCAGGCATAAAAGACTACACCTTC. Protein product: CASSPAGIKDYTF.

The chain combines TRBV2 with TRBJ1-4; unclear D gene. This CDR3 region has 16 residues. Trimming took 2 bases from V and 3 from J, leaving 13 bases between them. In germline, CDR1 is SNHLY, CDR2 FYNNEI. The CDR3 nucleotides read TGTGCCAGCAGTGAAAGGTCAGGTCGGCCTAATGAAAAACTGTTTTTT. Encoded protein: CASSERSGRPNEKLFF.